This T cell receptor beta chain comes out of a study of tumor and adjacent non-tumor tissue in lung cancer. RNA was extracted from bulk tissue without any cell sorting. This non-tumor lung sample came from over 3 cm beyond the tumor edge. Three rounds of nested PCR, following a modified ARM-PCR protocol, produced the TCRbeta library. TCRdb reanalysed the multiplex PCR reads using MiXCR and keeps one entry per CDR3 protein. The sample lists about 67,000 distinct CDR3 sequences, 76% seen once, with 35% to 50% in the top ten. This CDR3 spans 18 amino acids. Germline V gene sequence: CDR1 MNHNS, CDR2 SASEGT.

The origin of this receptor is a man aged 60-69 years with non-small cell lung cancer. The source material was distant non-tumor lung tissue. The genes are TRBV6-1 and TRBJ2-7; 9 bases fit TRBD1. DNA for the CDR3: TGTATCAGCAGGGTCACCACAACAGACAGGGGGGGGAACTGCGAGCAGTACTTC. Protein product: CISRVTTTDRGGNCEQYF.